A selection of T cell receptor beta chains follows, all from one sample in a study of CD8+ T cells in alopecia areata. Libraries were prepared by immunoSEQ multiplex PCR; TCRdb keeps only in-frame clonotypes and omits some of them. The data show 180,000 or so clones, 58% seen once. The material sequenced was CD4+ T cells sorted from blood, taken at week 24, from a patient treated with tofacitinib. Receptors were obtained from a human donor with alopecia areata. Both conserved end residues are part of each CDR3. D genes are given only for firm matches. Clone sizes are given selectively: once, few, many, or a class where the clone is expanded.

clone_size	j_call	v_call	d_call	cdr3_nt	cdr3_aa
NA	TRBJ1-5	TRBV18	TRBD1	TGTGCCAGCTCACCGACAGGGGGTAATCAGCCCCAGCATTTT	CASSPTGGNQPQHF
NA	TRBJ2-5	TRBV5-8	TRBD1	TGTGCCAGCAGCTTGGCCGTAAGGGGGCCTAACCCGGCGACCCAGTACTTC	CASSLAVRGPNPATQYF
NA	TRBJ1-4	TRBV9	NA	TGTGCCAGCAGCGTGACTTCAGGGGCCCGTAATGAAAAACTGTTTTTT	CASSVTSGARNEKLFF
NA	TRBJ2-7	TRBV2	TRBD1	TGTGCCAGCAGTGAACGGACAGGGGGATGGGGCGAGCAGTACTTC	CASSERTGGWGEQYF
NA	TRBJ1-5	TRBV30	TRBD1	TGTGCCTGGACCCTGGTAGCAGGGGGTCAGCCCCAGCATTTT	CAWTLVAGGQPQHF
few	TRBJ1-4	TRBV28	NA	TGTGCCAGCGGGAGGGCAACTAATGAAAAACTGTTTTTT	CASGRATNEKLFF
NA	TRBJ1-2	TRBV5-6	NA	TGTGCCAGCAGCTTCGTAGCGGTTGGCTACACCTTC	CASSFVAVGYTF
few	TRBJ2-5	TRBV29-1	TRBD2	TGCAGCGTTGACTTCACGGGGAGGGGTCAAGAGACCCAGTACTTC	CSVDFTGRGQETQYF
NA	TRBJ2-1	TRBV29-1	TRBD2	TGCAGCGTTGTATCGGGAGGTAGCAATGAGCAGTTCTTC	CSVVSGGSNEQFF
NA	TRBJ1-1	TRBV29-1	TRBD1	TGCAGCGTCGTAGTTACGGGACAGACGAACACTGAAGCTTTCTTT	CSVVVTGQTNTEAFF
NA	TRBJ2-7	TRBV5-1	NA	TGCGCCAGCAGCTTAACAGGGGAGGCCTACGAGCAGTACTTC	CASSLTGEAYEQYF
NA	TRBJ1-5	TRBV30	NA	TGTGCCTGGAGTGTAATAAAGGGACAGCCCCAGCATTTT	CAWSVIKGQPQHF
once	TRBJ2-4	TRBV2	TRBD2	TGTGCCAGCAGTGAGGACAGGACTAGCGTTCGGGGCTCCATTCAGTACTTC	CASSEDRTSVRGSIQYF
NA	TRBJ2-1	TRBV29-1	TRBD2	TGCAGCGTTGAAGAGGGACGGGGAGGGGATGAGCAGTTCTTC	CSVEEGRGGDEQFF